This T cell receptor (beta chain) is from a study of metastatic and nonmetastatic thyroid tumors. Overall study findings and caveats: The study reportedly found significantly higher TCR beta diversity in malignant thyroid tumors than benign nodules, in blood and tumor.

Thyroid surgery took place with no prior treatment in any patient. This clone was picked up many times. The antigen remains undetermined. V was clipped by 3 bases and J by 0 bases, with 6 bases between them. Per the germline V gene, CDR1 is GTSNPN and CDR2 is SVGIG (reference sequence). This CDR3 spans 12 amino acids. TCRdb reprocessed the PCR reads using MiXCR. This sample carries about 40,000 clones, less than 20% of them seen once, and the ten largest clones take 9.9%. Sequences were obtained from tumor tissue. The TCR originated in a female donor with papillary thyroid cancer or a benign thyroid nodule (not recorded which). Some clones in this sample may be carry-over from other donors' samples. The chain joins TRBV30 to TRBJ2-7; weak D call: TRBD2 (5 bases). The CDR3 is CAWRRDSYEQYF. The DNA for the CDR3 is TGTGCCTGGAGGAGGGACTCCTACGAGCAGTACTTC.